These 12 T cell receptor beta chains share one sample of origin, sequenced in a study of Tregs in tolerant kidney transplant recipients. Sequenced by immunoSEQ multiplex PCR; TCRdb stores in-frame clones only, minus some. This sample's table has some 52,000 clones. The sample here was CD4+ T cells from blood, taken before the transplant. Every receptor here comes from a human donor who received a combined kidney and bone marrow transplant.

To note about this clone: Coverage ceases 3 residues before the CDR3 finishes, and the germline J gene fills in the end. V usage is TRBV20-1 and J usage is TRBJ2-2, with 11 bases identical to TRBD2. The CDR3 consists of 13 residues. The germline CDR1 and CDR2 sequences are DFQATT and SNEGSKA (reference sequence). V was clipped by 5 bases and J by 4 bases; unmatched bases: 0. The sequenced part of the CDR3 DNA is TGCAGTGCTGGGACTAGCGGCACCGGGGAG. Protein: CSAGTSGTGE. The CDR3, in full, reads CSAGTSGTGELFF.

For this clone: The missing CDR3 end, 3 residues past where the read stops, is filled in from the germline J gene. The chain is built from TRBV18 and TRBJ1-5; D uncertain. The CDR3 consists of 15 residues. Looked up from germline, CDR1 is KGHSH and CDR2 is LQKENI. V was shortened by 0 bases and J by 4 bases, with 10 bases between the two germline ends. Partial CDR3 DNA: TGTGCCAGCTCACCACCCGGCGGCAGTAATCAGCCC. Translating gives CASSPPGGSNQP. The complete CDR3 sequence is CASSPPGGSNQPQHF. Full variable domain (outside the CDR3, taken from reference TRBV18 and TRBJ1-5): NAGVMQNPRHLVRRRGQEARLRCSPMKGHSHVYWYRQLPEEGLKFMVYLQKENIIDESGMPKERFSAEFPKEGPSILRIQQVVRGDSAAYFCASSPPGGSNQPQHFGDGTRLSIL.

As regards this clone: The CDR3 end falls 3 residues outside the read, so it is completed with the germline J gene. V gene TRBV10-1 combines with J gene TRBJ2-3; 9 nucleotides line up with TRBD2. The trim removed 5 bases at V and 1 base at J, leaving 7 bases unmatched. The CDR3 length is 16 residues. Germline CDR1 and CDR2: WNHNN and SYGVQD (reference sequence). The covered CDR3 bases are TGCGCCAGCAGTACCGGACTAGCGCGCGGCACAGATACG. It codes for CASSTGLARGTDT. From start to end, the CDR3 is CASSTGLARGTDTQYF.

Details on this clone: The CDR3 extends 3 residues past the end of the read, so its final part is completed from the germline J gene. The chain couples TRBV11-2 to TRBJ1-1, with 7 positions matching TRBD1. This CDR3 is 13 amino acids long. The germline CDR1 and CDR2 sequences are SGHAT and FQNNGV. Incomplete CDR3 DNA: TGTGCCAGCAGCCGACTACAGGGGACTTCG. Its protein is CASSRLQGTS. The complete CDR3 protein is CASSRLQGTSAFF.

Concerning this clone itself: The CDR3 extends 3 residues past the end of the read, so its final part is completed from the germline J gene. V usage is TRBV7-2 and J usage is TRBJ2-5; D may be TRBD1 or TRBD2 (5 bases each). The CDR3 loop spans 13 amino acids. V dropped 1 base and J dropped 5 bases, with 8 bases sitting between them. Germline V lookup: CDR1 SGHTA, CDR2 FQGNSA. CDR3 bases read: TGTGCCAGCAGCTTAGTCAGGGAGGAGACC. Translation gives CASSLVREET. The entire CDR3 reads CASSLVREETQYF.

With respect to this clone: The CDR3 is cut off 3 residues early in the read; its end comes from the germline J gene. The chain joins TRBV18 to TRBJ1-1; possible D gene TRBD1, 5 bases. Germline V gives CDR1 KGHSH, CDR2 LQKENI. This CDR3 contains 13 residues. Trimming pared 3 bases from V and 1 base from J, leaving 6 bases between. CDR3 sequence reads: CASSPRENTEAFF. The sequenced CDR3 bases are TGTGCCAGCTCACCCAGGGAGAACACTGAA.

CDR3 bases read: TGTGCCAGCAGCACGAGCCCCAATCAGCCC. It encodes CASSTSPNQP. The whole CDR3 sequence reads CASSTSPNQPQHF. The rearrangement links TRBV2 to TRBJ1-5, with D uncertain. The read ends 3 residues early relative to the CDR3; the germline J gene fills the gap. This CDR3 is built from 13 residues. V lost 6 bases and J lost 3, with 9 bases in between. Germline V gene data show CDR1 as SNHLY and CDR2 as FYNNEI. Together with reference TRBV2 and TRBJ1-5, the CDR3 gives the full variable domain: EPEVTQTPSHQVTQMGQEVILRCVPISNHLYFYWYRQILGQKVEFLVSFYNNEISEKSEIFDDQFSVERPDGSNFTLKIRSTKLEDSAMYFCASSTSPNQPQHFGDGTRLSIL.

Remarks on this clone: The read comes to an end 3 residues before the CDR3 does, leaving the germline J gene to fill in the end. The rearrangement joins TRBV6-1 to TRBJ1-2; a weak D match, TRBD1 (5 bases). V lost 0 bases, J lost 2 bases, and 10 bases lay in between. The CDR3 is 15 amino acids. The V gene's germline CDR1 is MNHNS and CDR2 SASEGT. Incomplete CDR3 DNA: TGTGCCAGCAGTGAAGCGGGGCGGGGCAACTATGGC. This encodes CASSEAGRGNYG. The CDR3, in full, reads CASSEAGRGNYGYTF.

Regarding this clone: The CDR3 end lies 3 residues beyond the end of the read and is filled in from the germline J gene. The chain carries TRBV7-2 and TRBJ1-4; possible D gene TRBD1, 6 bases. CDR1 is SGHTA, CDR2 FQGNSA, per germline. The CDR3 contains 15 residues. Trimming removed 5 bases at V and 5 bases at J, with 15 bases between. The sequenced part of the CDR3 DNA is TGTGCCAGCAGCACTCAACAGGGTACCAATGAAAAA. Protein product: CASSTQQGTNEK. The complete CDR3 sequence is CASSTQQGTNEKLFF.

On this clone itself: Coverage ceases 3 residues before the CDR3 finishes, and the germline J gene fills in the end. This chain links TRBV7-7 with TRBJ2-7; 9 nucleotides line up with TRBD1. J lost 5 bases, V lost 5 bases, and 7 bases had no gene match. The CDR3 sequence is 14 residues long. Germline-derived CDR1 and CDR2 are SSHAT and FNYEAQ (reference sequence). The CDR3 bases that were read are TGTGCCAGCAGCCCGGACAGGGGAGGGGACGAG. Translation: CASSPDRGGDE. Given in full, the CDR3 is CASSPDRGGDEQYF.

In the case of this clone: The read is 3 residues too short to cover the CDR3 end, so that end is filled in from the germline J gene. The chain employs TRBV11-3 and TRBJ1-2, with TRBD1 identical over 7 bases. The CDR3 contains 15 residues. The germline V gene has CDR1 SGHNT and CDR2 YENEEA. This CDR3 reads CASRLVPHRGYGYTF. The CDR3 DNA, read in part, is TGTGCAAGTCGCTTAGTTCCCCACAGGGGCTATGGC. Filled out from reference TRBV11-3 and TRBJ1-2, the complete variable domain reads EAGVVQSPRYKIIEKKQPVAFWCNPISGHNTLYWYLQNLGQGPELLIRYENEEAVDDSQLPKDRFSAERLKGVDSTLKIQPAELGDSAVYLCASRLVPHRGYGYTFGSGTRLTVV.

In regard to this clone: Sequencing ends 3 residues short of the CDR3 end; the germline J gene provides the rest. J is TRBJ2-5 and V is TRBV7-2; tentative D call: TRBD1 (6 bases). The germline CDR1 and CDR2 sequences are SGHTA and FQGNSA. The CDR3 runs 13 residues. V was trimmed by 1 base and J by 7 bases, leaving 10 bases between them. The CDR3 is CASSLGGQGTQYF. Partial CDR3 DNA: TGTGCCAGCAGCTTAGGGGGGCAGGGGACC.